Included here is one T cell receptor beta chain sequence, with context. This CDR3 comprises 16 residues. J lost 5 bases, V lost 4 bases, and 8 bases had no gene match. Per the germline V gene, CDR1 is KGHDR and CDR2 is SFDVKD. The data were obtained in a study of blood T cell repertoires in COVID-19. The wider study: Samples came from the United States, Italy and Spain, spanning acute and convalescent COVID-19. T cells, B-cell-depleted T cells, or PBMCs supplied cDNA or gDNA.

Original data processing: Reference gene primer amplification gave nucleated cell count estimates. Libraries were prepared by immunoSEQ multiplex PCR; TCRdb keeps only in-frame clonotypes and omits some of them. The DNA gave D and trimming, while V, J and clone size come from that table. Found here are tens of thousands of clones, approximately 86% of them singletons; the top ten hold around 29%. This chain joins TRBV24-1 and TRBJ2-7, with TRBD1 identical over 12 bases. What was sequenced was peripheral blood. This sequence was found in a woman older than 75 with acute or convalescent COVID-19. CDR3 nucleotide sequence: TGTGCCACCAGTGACCCTGGGACAGGGGGCGCCAACGAGCAGTACTTC. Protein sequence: CATSDPGTGGANEQYF.